The 28 T cell receptor beta chains listed next were all sequenced from one sample in a study of regulatory T cells in long-lasting Graves disease. Regarding time point: newly diagnosed GD, antithyroid drugs for less than 3 months. RNA extracted from PBMCs served as the sequencing template. Relying on iRepertoire HTBI primers and Arm-PCR of CDR3 regions, the team built TCR beta libraries. Via MiXCR, TCRdb re-called the multiplex PCR reads, giving one row per CDR3 protein. The sample yields over 200,000 distinct CDR3 sequences, 15% to 20% seen once. The sample was also reused in another study, on T cells in Graves' hyperthyroidism and ophthalmopathy.

The sequencing here drew on peripheral blood mononuclear cells (PBMCs), taken at new diagnosis, from a patient treated with antithyroid drugs. These receptors were taken from a woman in her thirties with Graves disease.

This clonotype was counted many times. The V gene is TRBV3-1, the J gene TRBJ2-7; 10 positions agree with TRBD1. CDR1 is LGHDT and CDR2 is YNNKEL in the germline V gene (reference sequence). The ends lost 1 base at V and 5 bases at J; junction bases unmatched: 5. The CDR3 has 15 amino acids. The CDR3 sequence is CASSQAGTGANEQYF. CDR3 DNA: TGTGCCAGCAGCCAAGCCGGGACAGGGGCCAACGAGCAGTACTTC.

This clonotype was recorded at least ten times. The V call is TRBV3-1, the J call TRBJ1-3; a possible D gene is TRBD1 (5 bases). Trimming pared 2 bases from V and 0 bases from J, leaving 8 bases between. The CDR3 extends over 15 amino acids. Germline V gene lookup returns CDR1 LGHDT and CDR2 YNNKEL (reference sequence). CDR3 residues: CASSQRGSSGNTIYF. The CDR3 nucleotides read TGTGCCAGCAGCCAACGGGGCAGCTCTGGAAACACCATATATTTT.

This clonotype was picked up many times. The chain joins TRBV5-8 to TRBJ1-2; D is unclear. CDR3 length: 13 residues. V was cut by 1 base and J by 2 bases, with 6 bases left in between. CDR1 and CDR2 (germline): SGHTS, YDEGEE. In DNA form, the CDR3 reads TGTGCCAGCAGCTTGTTCGCAAACTATGGCTACACCTTC. As protein: CASSLFANYGYTF.

There are many counts of this clonotype. V and J are TRBV20-1 and TRBJ1-3; D remains unclear. The CDR3 is 15 amino acids. V shed 0 bases and J shed 0 bases, with 9 bases lying between them. Germline V lookup: CDR1 DFQATT, CDR2 SNEGSKA (reference sequence). CDR3 protein: CSARDIRVSGNTIYF. The CDR3 DNA is TGCAGTGCTAGAGATATTCGGGTCTCTGGAAACACCATATATTTT.

This chain connects TRBV2 to TRBJ1-4; D call uncertain. Trimming took off 6 bases at V and 7 bases at J, with 12 bases between the two ends. The CDR3 is 13 amino acids. Germline V gene sequence: CDR1 SNHLY, CDR2 FYNNEI. CDR3 sequence reads: CASRTKRVEKLFF. The CDR3 DNA is TGTGCCAGCAGGACGAAGCGGGTTGAAAAACTGTTTTTT.

This clonotype came up many times. V gene TRBV7-9 combines with J gene TRBJ2-5; no definite D call. The CDR3 extends over 14 amino acids. V was trimmed by 5 bases and J by 2 bases, leaving 12 bases between them. CDR1 and CDR2 from the germline V gene are SEHNR and FQNEAQ (reference sequence). The CDR3 protein is CASSLRLEQETQYF. CDR3 DNA sequence: TGTGCCAGCAGCCTCCGGTTAGAACAAGAGACCCAGTACTTC.

This clonotype was picked up a small number of times. This may come from a read error, since a much larger clone is one base off. V and J are TRBV6-2 or TRBV6-3 and TRBJ1-1; D call uncertain. There are 14 residues in the CDR3. V gave up 2 bases and J gave up 4 bases, with 11 bases separating them. Per the germline V gene, CDR1 is MNHEY and CDR2 is SVGEGT. The CDR3 spells CASSYMSVATEAFF. DNA of the CDR3: TGTGCCAGCAGTTACATGTCAGTTGCCACTGAAGCTTTCTTT.

This clonotype was observed at least ten times. V gene TRBV2 combines with J gene TRBJ2-5; the D gene is possibly TRBD1 (5 bases). V was shortened by 5 bases and J by 2 bases, with 9 bases between the two germline ends. Germline loops: CDR1 SNHLY, CDR2 FYNNEI. The CDR3 consists of 13 residues. The CDR3 DNA is TGTGCCAGCAGTCAGGACATTCAAGAGACCCAGTACTTC. Encoded protein: CASSQDIQETQYF.

This clonotype was seen at least ten times. This chain connects TRBV20-1 to TRBJ1-4, with D possibly matching TRBD1 (6 bases). V shed 2 bases and J shed 9 bases, with 13 bases lying between them. The CDR3 spans 13 residues. Germline V lookup: CDR1 DFQATT, CDR2 SNEGSKA (reference sequence). The CDR3 here is CSARTGTTKKLFF. CDR3 sequence (DNA): TGCAGTGCTAGAACCGGGACAACTAAAAAACTGTTTTTT.

This clonotype came up many times. The chain is built from TRBV7-8 and TRBJ1-2; D remains ambiguous. Germline V gives CDR1 SGHVS, CDR2 FQNEAQ. The CDR3 length is 13 residues. Deletions cut 4 bases from V and 4 bases from J, with 10 bases between. The CDR3 sequence: CASSWQETYGYTF. The CDR3 nucleotides read TGTGCCAGCAGCTGGCAGGAGACCTATGGCTACACCTTC.

As regards this clonotype: The likely explanation is a read error, given a far larger clone one base away. The chain joins TRBV12-3 or TRBV12-4 to TRBJ1-5; possible D gene TRBD1, 6 bases. Deletions cut 6 bases from V and 0 bases from J, with 12 bases between. CDR3 length equals 15 residues. The CDR3 coding sequence is TGTGCCAGCAGACCGGACAGTCATAGCAATCAGCCCCAGCATTTT. Amino acids: CASRPDSHSNQPQHF.

This clonotype appeared a few times. This chain uses TRBV7-2 with TRBJ1-1, with 7 positions matching TRBD1. V shed 7 bases, J shed 3 bases, and the junction held 11 bases outside the gene matches. Germline V CDR1 and CDR2: SGHTA, FQGNSA. This CDR3 region has 15 residues. The CDR3: CASTQGQQVYTEAFF. CDR3 DNA sequence: TGTGCCAGCACCCAGGGACAGCAGGTGTACACTGAAGCTTTCTTT.

The chain is built from TRBV18 and TRBJ1-5; D not resolved. With 4 bases removed from V and 2 bases from J, the gap between germline ends came to 6 bases. The CDR3 is 13 residues long. Germline V gene lookup returns CDR1 KGHSH and CDR2 LQKENI. In DNA form, the CDR3 reads TGTGCCAGCTCACGAAGGGGCAATCAGCCCCAGCATTTT. Encoded protein: CASSRRGNQPQHF.

This clonotype was detected many times. The chain uses TRBV18 and TRBJ2-5, with D tentatively TRBD2 (6 bases). V lost 6 bases and J lost 5, with 19 bases in between. CDR3 length: 15 amino acids. The germline V gene has CDR1 KGHSH and CDR2 LQKENI. CDR3 DNA: TGTGCCAGCTCGTTTCCGGACCGGGAGATGGAGACCCAGTACTTC. It yields the protein CASSFPDREMETQYF.

This clonotype showed up many times. V is TRBV3-1 and J is TRBJ2-1; tentatively, D is TRBD1 or TRBD2 (5 bases each). From germline, CDR1 is LGHDT and CDR2 YNNKEL (reference sequence). This CDR3 has 13 residues. V was cut by 1 base and J by 12 bases, with 13 bases left in between. CDR3: CASSQAGTQVQFF. CDR3 bases: TGTGCCAGCAGCCAAGCCGGGACCCAGGTGCAGTTCTTC.

The gene calls are TRBV15 and TRBJ1-4; a weak D match, TRBD1 (5 bases). This CDR3 comprises 15 residues. V lost 4 bases to trimming and J lost 7 bases, with 16 bases between them. CDR1 is LNHNV and CDR2 is YYDKDF in the germline V gene (reference sequence). CDR3 coding DNA: TGTGCCACCAGCACTACAGGTTGGTCTAGTGAAAAACTGTTTTTT. Encoded protein: CATSTTGWSSEKLFF.

There are many counts of this clonotype. The chain combines TRBV6-2 or TRBV6-3 with TRBJ2-1, with D possibly TRBD1 on 6 matching bases. The germline gives CDR1 MNHEY, CDR2 SVGEGT. The CDR3 runs to 13 residues. V lost 5 bases and J lost 5, with 10 bases in between. DNA for the CDR3: TGTGCCAGCAGTCCCGGACAGCACAATGAGCAGTTCTTC. It is translated as CASSPGQHNEQFF.

V usage is TRBV4-2 and J usage is TRBJ1-5, with TRBD1 matching over 7 bases. The CDR3 extends over 16 amino acids. After removal of 4 bases from V and 0 bases from J, the junction contained 6 bases not matched to a gene. The germline CDR1 and CDR2 sequences are LGHNA and YNFKEQ. The CDR3 nucleotides read TGTGCCAGCAGCCTGGAGGGACAGCTTAGCAATCAGCCCCAGCATTTT. Protein product: CASSLEGQLSNQPQHF.

This clonotype was seen repeatedly, ten times or more. The chain joins TRBV6-1 to TRBJ2-7; possible D gene TRBD2, 7 bases. This CDR3 contains 12 residues. The germline CDR1 and CDR2 sequences are MNHNS and SASEGT. V shed 7 bases and J shed 3 bases, with 10 bases lying between them. This chain's CDR3 is CASKRGGYEQYF. CDR3 bases: TGTGCCAGCAAAAGGGGGGGCTACGAGCAGTACTTC.

This clonotype was seen only a few times. One junction end disagrees with the germline gene, perhaps due to a read error. CDR3 amino acids: CNVETGSYEQYF. As DNA, the CDR3 is TGCAACGTTGAGACTGGATCCTACGAGCAGTACTTC. V usage is TRBV29-1 and J usage is TRBJ2-7; no firm D call. CDR3 length: 12 residues. The germline CDR1 and CDR2 sequences are SQVTM and ANQGSEA.

This clonotype was picked up many times. The chain couples TRBV20-1 to TRBJ2-1; TRBD2 might be the D (7 bases). The V end was cut by 4 bases, the J end by 8 bases, with 21 bases between. In germline, CDR1 is DFQATT, CDR2 SNEGSKA (reference sequence). This CDR3 contains 15 residues. CDR3 DNA sequence: TGCAGTGCTAACGGGGGACGGGGGGCGGTCTATGAGCAGTTCTTC. Translation gives CSANGGRGAVYEQFF.

This clonotype was recorded many times. The chain couples TRBV29-1 to TRBJ1-1; tentatively, D is TRBD1 (5 bases). The CDR3 consists of 13 residues. Germline V CDR1 and CDR2: SQVTM, ANQGSEA. Trimming removed 3 bases from V and 0 bases from J, with 8 bases in between. CDR3 bases: TGCAGCGTTGACTCAGGGTTGAACACTGAAGCTTTCTTT. Its protein product is CSVDSGLNTEAFF.

This clonotype was seen at least ten times. The CDR3 DNA is TGCAGCGTTGGGAGACAGGGGATGAACACTGAAGCTTTCTTT. Its translation: CSVGRQGMNTEAFF. The gene calls are TRBV29-1 and TRBJ1-1; TRBD1 agrees at 8 bases. V lost 4 bases to trimming and J lost 0 bases; unmatched junction nucleotides: 4. Germline values: CDR1 SQVTM, CDR2 ANQGSEA. This CDR3 has 14 amino acids.

This clonotype has ten or more counts. This chain uses TRBV5-1 with TRBJ2-1; a weak D match, TRBD1 (5 bases). With 3 bases removed from V and 4 bases from J, the gap between germline ends came to 17 bases. The germline V gene encodes CDR1 SGHRS and CDR2 YFSETQ. The CDR3 loop spans 16 amino acids. The CDR3 region has the DNA TGCGCCAGCAGCTCAGCCAAAAGGGCAGGGTACAATGAGCAGTTCTTC. This codes for CASSSAKRAGYNEQFF.

The sample holds many counts of this clonotype. The rearrangement links TRBV29-1 to TRBJ1-3; 7 nucleotides agree with TRBD1. There are 15 residues in the CDR3. The V segment lost 6 bases and the J segment 0 bases; nucleotides outside the gene matches: 8. Germline CDR1 and CDR2: SQVTM and ANQGSEA. The CDR3 DNA is TGCAGCGTCCGAGGGACAGCCAACTCTGGAAACACCATATATTTT. Residues: CSVRGTANSGNTIYF.

This clonotype was counted at least ten times. V is TRBV2 and J is TRBJ2-3, with D unresolved. V was shortened by 4 bases and J by 4 bases, with 12 bases between the two germline ends. Germline CDR1 reads SNHLY; CDR2 reads FYNNEI. The CDR3 has 14 residues. The CDR3 DNA is TGTGCCAGCAGTGGCTCGCAGGACCCAGATACGCAGTATTTT. This encodes CASSGSQDPDTQYF.

There are many counts of this clonotype. V usage is TRBV12-3 or TRBV12-4 and J usage is TRBJ2-3; TRBD1 aligns across 9 bases. This CDR3 comprises 16 residues. Germline trimming cut 6 bases from V and 3 bases from J; bases unmatched to any gene: 10. This CDR3 reads CASRGVGTGTTDTQYF. DNA of the CDR3: TGTGCCAGCAGGGGGGTAGGGACAGGGACTACAGATACGCAGTATTTT.

The table lists this clonotype with many counts. The V call is TRBV20-1, the J call TRBJ2-7; 8 bases are a match to TRBD2. Germline V gene lookup returns CDR1 DFQATT and CDR2 SNEGSKA (reference sequence). J was trimmed by 2 bases and V by 3 bases; bases with no gene match: 3. The CDR3 covers 13 residues. CDR3 nucleotide sequence: TGCAGTGCTAGCTCGGGGGGGCCCTACGAGCAGTACTTC. The encoded protein is CSASSGGPYEQYF.